This TCR beta chain was sequenced for a study of spatial heterogeneity in lung cancer. As for time point: sample taken at primary tumor resection. Germline CDR1 MDHEN, CDR2 SYDVKM. The CDR3 runs 14 residues. V lost 6 bases and J lost 0, with 10 bases in between. TCRdb fed the 5' RACE reads into MiXCR, producing one record per CDR3 protein. The sample shows about 92,000 distinct CDR3 sequences, 12% of them seen only once. The receptor was isolated from a male donor with early-stage non-small cell lung cancer. The gene calls are TRBV28 and TRBJ2-3, with D perhaps assigned TRBD1 or TRBD2 (5 bases each). Material: PBMCs, obtained at surgery. Here the CDR3 DNA reads TGTGCCAGCAGCCCTTGGGACAGCACAGATACGCAGTATTTT. Its protein product is CASSPWDSTDTQYF.